This T cell receptor (beta chain) came from a study of blood T cell repertoires in COVID-19. At the level of the study: T cells, B-cell-depleted T cells, or PBMCs provided the cDNA or gDNA that served as material.

Trimming took 1 base from V and 0 from J, leaving 9 bases between them. The V gene's germline CDR1 is MNHEY and CDR2 SVGAGI. This CDR3 region has 15 residues. The protocol was immunoSEQ multiplex PCR, while the TCRdb copy is restricted to in-frame clones and leaves out a portion. The profile shows approximately 230,000 clones, approximately 86% of them singletons. This sequence was found in an elderly man with acute or convalescent COVID-19. Sequenced: peripheral blood. This rearrangement joins TRBV6-5 to TRBJ1-2, with unresolved D. The CDR3 bases are TGTGCCAGCAGTTACTTCGTAACGGCTAACTATGGCTACACCTTC. This codes for CASSYFVTANYGYTF.